These 23 T cell receptor beta chains were all obtained from the same sample, sequenced in a study of a mutant IDH1 vaccine in newly diagnosed glioma. Stated time point: week 35, safety follow-up. Doses consisted of 300 ug of mutant IDH1 20-mer peptide each, paired with topical imiquimod. Clones were sequenced by immunoSEQ multiplex PCR, and TCRdb holds only the in-frame ones, with some missing. The table records roughly 52,000 clones, around 84% of them present only once. The antigens for these receptors are not known. This sample comprised PBMCs, obtained from a glioma patient whose treatment included an IDH1 peptide vaccine. The receptors originated from a woman aged 18-29 years with glioma.

The chain recombines TRBV7-9 with TRBJ2-1, with D unclear. V lost 5 bases and J 6 bases, leaving 8 bases between the germline ends. The CDR3 totals 12 residues. CDR1 is SEHNR and CDR2 is FQNEAQ in the germline V gene (reference sequence). The CDR3 DNA follows: TGTGCCAGCAGCGTGACGGGCAATGAGCAGTTCTTC. This encodes CASSVTGNEQFF.

V usage is TRBV2 and J usage is TRBJ2-1, with D possibly matching TRBD1 (6 bases). The germline V gene encodes CDR1 SNHLY and CDR2 FYNNEI. The V gene lost 4 bases and the J gene lost 0 bases, with 10 bases spanning the gap. The CDR3 length is 15 residues. The CDR3 nucleotides read TGTGCCAGCAGTGTACAGGGCTTCTCCTACAATGAGCAGTTCTTC. Encoded protein: CASSVQGFSYNEQFF.

This chain uses TRBV7-8 with TRBJ1-2; D might be TRBD1 (6 bases). This CDR3 contains 17 residues. Trimming removed 4 bases from V and 4 bases from J, with 22 bases in between. Germline V gene sequence: CDR1 SGHVS, CDR2 FQNEAQ. The DNA of the CDR3 is TGTGCCAGCAGCTCTTGGGGGGCACTAAGCCTCCTCTATGGCTACACCTTC. Translating it yields CASSSWGALSLLYGYTF.

This clone was counted once. The chain is built from TRBV20-1 and TRBJ2-1; perhaps TRBD2 as D (7 bases). Germline assignment: CDR1 DFQATT and CDR2 SNEGSKA (reference sequence). The CDR3 is 11 amino acids. The V end was cut by 5 bases, the J end by 15 bases, with 17 bases between. In DNA form, the CDR3 reads TGCAGTGCTGCGGGGCGGGGGCCTCCGTTCTTC. This codes for CSAAGRGPPFF.

The rearrangement links TRBV7-2 to TRBJ1-3; perhaps TRBD1 as D (6 bases). Germline values: CDR1 SGHTA, CDR2 FQGNSA. The germline V and J ends were trimmed by 1 base and 0 bases, with 13 bases remaining between them. The CDR3 consists of 17 residues. The CDR3 loop is CASSLGPGASSGNTIYF. CDR3 nucleotide sequence: TGTGCCAGCAGCTTAGGTCCAGGGGCGAGCTCTGGAAACACCATATATTTT.

The chain has TRBV19 and TRBJ2-2; D may correspond to TRBD1 or TRBD2 (5 bases each). V lost 0 bases and J lost 6, with 17 bases in between. The germline gives CDR1 LNHDA, CDR2 SQIVND (reference sequence). This CDR3 is 17 amino acids long. The CDR3 nucleotides are TGTGCCAGTAGTATAGACACGGGACGGAAAAGGGCCGGGGAGCTGTTTTTT. Translation: CASSIDTGRKRAGELFF. Variable domain in full (rest from reference TRBV19 and TRBJ2-2): DGGITQSPKYLFRKEGQNVTLSCEQNLNHDAMYWYRQDPGQGLRLIYYSQIVNDFQKGDIAEGYSVSREKKESFPLTVTSAQKNPTAFYLCASSIDTGRKRAGELFFGEGSRLTVL.

Details on this clone: Other DNA sequences from this sample encode an identical CDR3 as well. CDR3 loop: CASSYSRAAGNTIYF. The CDR3, as DNA: TGTGCCAGCAGTTACTCAAGGGCAGCTGGAAACACCATATATTTT. V usage is TRBV6-5 and J usage is TRBJ1-3; D ambiguous. Trimming removed 0 bases at V and 2 bases at J, with 8 bases between. Germline V gene sequence: CDR1 MNHEY, CDR2 SVGAGI. The CDR3 covers 15 residues.

V is TRBV5-1 and J is TRBJ2-3; 11 bases match TRBD2. Germline V gives CDR1 SGHRS, CDR2 YFSETQ. This CDR3 region has 15 residues. Trimming took 5 bases from V and 0 from J; bases not matched to a gene: 2. The CDR3 here is CASRLAGASTDTQYF. CDR3 nucleotide sequence: TGCGCCAGCAGACTAGCGGGAGCAAGCACAGATACGCAGTATTTT. The variable domain in full, completed from reference TRBV5-1 and TRBJ2-3, reads KAGVTQTPRYLIKTRGQQVTLSCSPISGHRSVSWYQQTPGQGLQFLFEYFSETQRNKGNFPGRFSGRQFSNSRSEMNVSTLELGDSALYLCASRLAGASTDTQYFGPGTRLTVL.

This chain connects TRBV7-6 to TRBJ1-6, with 7 bases that match TRBD1. Germline V gene sequence: CDR1 SGHVS, CDR2 FNYEAQ. The V segment lost 0 bases and the J segment 9 bases; nucleotides outside the gene matches: 5. The CDR3 totals 15 residues. The CDR3 region has the DNA TGTGCCAGCAGCTTAGCAGGGACAGAAGGTTCACCCCTCCACTTT. Translating it yields CASSLAGTEGSPLHF. The full variable domain, its missing parts supplied by reference TRBV7-6 and TRBJ1-6, is GAGVSQSPRYKVTKRGQDVALRCDPISGHVSLYWYRQALGQGPEFLTYFNYEAQQDKSGLPNDRFSAERPEGSISTLTIQRTEQRDSAMYRCASSLAGTEGSPLHFGNGTRLTVT.

The chain has TRBV6-1 and TRBJ1-1; perhaps TRBD1 as D (5 bases). The V and J ends lost 6 bases and 1 base respectively, with 12 bases between them. The CDR3 covers 14 residues. The germline CDR1 and CDR2 sequences are MNHNS and SASEGT. CDR3: CASRRGTQNTEAFF. For the CDR3, the DNA is TGTGCCAGCAGACGGGGGACGCAGAACACTGAAGCTTTCTTT.

The J gene is TRBJ2-2, the V gene TRBV6-4; maybe TRBD1 (6 bases). V was cut by 3 bases and J by 2 bases, with 10 bases left in between. This CDR3 is built from 15 residues. The germline V gene has CDR1 MRHNA and CDR2 SNTAGT. DNA of the CDR3: TGTGCCAGCAGTGAACAGGGTAGCAACACCGGGGAGCTGTTTTTT. This sequence encodes CASSEQGSNTGELFF.

The chain is built from TRBV7-2 and TRBJ1-5; no reliable D call. With 5 bases removed from V and 0 bases from J, the gap between germline ends came to 11 bases. The CDR3 runs 15 residues. The germline gives CDR1 SGHTA, CDR2 FQGNSA. The CDR3 here is CASSLRTGSNQPQHF. Here the CDR3 DNA reads TGTGCCAGCAGCCTTCGGACGGGTAGCAATCAGCCCCAGCATTTT.

This clone was recorded a few times. The chain is built from TRBV5-5 and TRBJ1-1; D unclear. In germline, CDR1 is SGHKS, CDR2 YYEKEE (reference sequence). The CDR3 sequence is 14 residues long. Trimming stripped 0 bases from V and 0 bases from J, with 6 bases between. Here the CDR3 reads CASSLAEMNTEAFF. CDR3 DNA sequence: TGTGCCAGCAGCTTGGCAGAGATGAACACTGAAGCTTTCTTT.

Written as DNA, the CDR3 is TGTGCCAGCAGCTTAGGTGGGCAGGGCCCAAGCTCCTATAATTCACCCCTCCACTTT. Protein sequence: CASSLGGQGPSSYNSPLHF. This sequence joins TRBV7-6 and TRBJ1-6, with D possibly being TRBD1 (5 bases). Between the trimmed V and J ends, which lost 1 base and 0 bases, there was a span of 16 bases. There are 19 residues in the CDR3. Germline assignment: CDR1 SGHVS and CDR2 FNYEAQ.

Sample share makes this clone medium-sized. The rearrangement joins TRBV6-4 to TRBJ2-6; 10 nucleotides line up with TRBD1. V shed 8 bases and J 0 bases; nucleotides not matched to a gene: 4. Germline values: CDR1 MRHNA, CDR2 SNTAGT. This CDR3 has 16 residues. CDR3 in DNA: TGTGCCAGCGGGACAGGGGAAAGCTCTGGGGCCAACGTCCTGACTTTC. Amino acid sequence: CASGTGESSGANVLTF.

The CDR3 sequence is CASSRWDRGADTQYF. The DNA for the CDR3 is TGTGCCAGCAGCAGATGGGACAGGGGGGCAGATACGCAGTATTTT. The rearrangement links TRBV5-5 to TRBJ2-3, with 11 bases aligning to TRBD1. The V and J ends lost 4 bases and 4 bases, in that order; junction bases with no gene match: 5. CDR3 length equals 15 residues. The germline V gene encodes CDR1 SGHKS and CDR2 YYEKEE (reference sequence).

The rearrangement joins TRBV7-9 to TRBJ2-7; 7 bases match TRBD2. The CDR3 length is 14 residues. J was trimmed by 2 bases and V by 5 bases; bases with no gene match: 6. Germline V CDR1 and CDR2: SEHNR, FQNEAQ (reference sequence). This CDR3 reads CASSPPGGPYEQYF. DNA of the CDR3: TGTGCCAGCAGCCCCCCGGGGGGACCCTACGAGCAGTACTTC.

The chain employs TRBV5-4 and TRBJ2-3; 7 bases are shared with TRBD2. In germline, CDR1 is SGHNT, CDR2 YYREEE (reference sequence). V lost 3 bases, J lost 11 bases, and 3 bases stayed unmatched. CDR3 length equals 11 residues. CDR3 nucleotides: TGTGCCAGCAGCTACGGGGGGTTGCAGTATTTT. Its translation is CASSYGGLQYF.

This clone turned up a few times. The rearrangement uses TRBV5-4 and TRBJ1-1; the D gene is possibly TRBD1 (6 bases). The CDR3 has 12 residues. CDR1 is SGHNT, CDR2 YYREEE, per germline (reference sequence). Deletions cut 4 bases from V and 8 bases from J, with 12 bases between. This CDR3 is CASSPGGREAFF. The CDR3 nucleotides are TGTGCCAGCAGCCCGGGGGGCAGAGAAGCTTTCTTT. Using reference TRBV5-4 and TRBJ1-1 for the parts outside the CDR3, the full variable domain is ETGVTQSPTHLIKTRGQQVTLRCSSQSGHNTVSWYQQALGQGPQFIFQYYREEENGRGNFPPRFSGLQFPNYSSELNVNALELDDSALYLCASSPGGREAFFGQGTRLTVV.

This clone was detected only a few times. The gene calls are TRBV11-3 and TRBJ2-7; tentative D call: TRBD1 (5 bases). Trimming removed 3 bases from V and 0 bases from J, with 12 bases in between. Germline assignment: CDR1 SGHNT and CDR2 YENEEA. This CDR3 spans 15 amino acids. CDR3 sequence: CASSFFRGSSYEQYF. CDR3 sequence (DNA): TGTGCCAGCAGCTTCTTTAGGGGTAGCTCCTACGAGCAGTACTTC.

J is TRBJ2-7 and V is TRBV7-2; D perhaps matches TRBD1 (5 bases). Germline CDR1 reads SGHTA; CDR2 reads FQGNSA. This CDR3 has 13 residues. V lost 1 base and J 4 bases, leaving 8 bases between the germline ends. CDR3 sequence: CASSLGGFYEQYF. CDR3 bases: TGTGCCAGCAGCTTAGGGGGCTTTTACGAGCAGTACTTC.

The chain carries TRBV18 and TRBJ2-1; 7 positions match TRBD2. Germline lookup yields CDR1 KGHSH and CDR2 LQKENI. V dropped 0 bases and J dropped 9; count of bases not matched to a gene: 5. The CDR3 loop spans 14 amino acids. The DNA for the CDR3 is TGTGCCAGCTCACCACCGCGGGGAGGGACTGAGCAGTTCTTC. As protein: CASSPPRGGTEQFF. Together with reference TRBV18 and TRBJ2-1, the CDR3 gives the full variable domain: NAGVMQNPRHLVRRRGQEARLRCSPMKGHSHVYWYRQLPEEGLKFMVYLQKENIIDESGMPKERFSAEFPKEGPSILRIQQVVRGDSAAYFCASSPPRGGTEQFFGPGTRLTVL.

CDR3 in amino acids: CAIRGLLSTDTQYF. CDR3 sequence (DNA): TGTGCCATCAGAGGACTGCTTAGCACAGATACGCAGTATTTT. The J gene is TRBJ2-3, the V gene TRBV10-3, with D tentatively TRBD2 (5 bases). The CDR3 runs to 14 residues. V was cut by 6 bases and J by 0 bases, with 10 bases left in between. Per the germline V gene, CDR1 is ENHRY and CDR2 is SYGVKD.